The rows below give T cell receptor beta chains drawn from one sample of a study of early T cells in non-severe SARS-CoV-2 infection. TCRdb used MiXCR to reprocess the 5' RACE reads, holding one entry per CDR3 protein. Of about 27,000 distinct CDR3 sequences in the sample, less than 5% are singletons; the top ten hold approximately 4%. The sequenced sample was whole blood. These receptors all come from an adult who was a healthcare worker with PCR-confirmed SARS-CoV-2 infection or an uninfected control (not recorded which). Each CDR3 is given with its conserved first and last residue. The order of the fields is CDR3 protein, J gene, D gene, V gene. D genes are given only for firm matches.

CDR3: CASSPQLAGGGYNEQFF
J: TRBJ2-1
D: TRBD2
V: TRBV7-9

CDR3: CASSQRQGTGANEQFF
J: TRBJ2-1
D: .
V: TRBV14

CDR3: CASSLLGQRNEAFF
J: TRBJ1-1
D: .
V: TRBV27

CDR3: CASARGNSYNSPLHF
J: TRBJ1-6
D: .
V: TRBV28

CDR3: CASSPGLLDGDTQYF
J: TRBJ2-3
D: .
V: TRBV18

CDR3: CASSFAAGGETQYF
J: TRBJ2-5
D: TRBD2
V: TRBV7-9

CDR3: CASSSRLAGQNIQYF
J: TRBJ2-4
D: TRBD2
V: TRBV11-2

CDR3: CASSLFSGTGYEQYF
J: TRBJ2-7
D: TRBD2
V: TRBV7-6

CDR3: CASSPGSTDTQYF
J: TRBJ2-3
D: .
V: TRBV18

CDR3: CASRFHGTGPTWTIYEQYF
J: TRBJ2-7
D: .
V: TRBV12-2

CDR3: CATSDGGVNEKLFF
J: TRBJ1-4
D: .
V: TRBV24-1

CDR3: CASRTTDGRDEQYF
J: TRBJ2-7
D: TRBD2
V: TRBV6-5

CDR3: CASSYAGGEQYF
J: TRBJ2-7
D: TRBD1
V: TRBV6-6

CDR3: CATSRDIGQVFSYEQYF
J: TRBJ2-7
D: TRBD1
V: TRBV15

CDR3: CAAGQGQWDNEQFF
J: TRBJ2-1
D: TRBD1
V: TRBV27

CDR3: CASSLGYTGELFF
J: TRBJ2-2
D: .
V: TRBV11-2

CDR3: CSASGTGYNEQFF
J: TRBJ2-1
D: TRBD1
V: TRBV29-1

CDR3: CASRVADATGELFF
J: TRBJ2-2
D: .
V: TRBV6-5

CDR3: CATSRRVSTDTQYF
J: TRBJ2-3
D: .
V: TRBV15

CDR3: CASSPSSGSSYNEQFF
J: TRBJ2-1
D: TRBD2
V: TRBV18

CDR3: CASSFAGINQPQHF
J: TRBJ1-5
D: .
V: TRBV27

CDR3: CSALPLVPEAFF
J: TRBJ1-1
D: .
V: TRBV20-1

CDR3: CSARDRRSSGNTIYF
J: TRBJ1-3
D: .
V: TRBV20-1

CDR3: CASSLGGALGAFF
J: TRBJ1-1
D: .
V: TRBV12-3/TRBV12-4

CDR3: CSASSGTGYEQYF
J: TRBJ2-7
D: TRBD2
V: TRBV29-1

CDR3: CASSYSAAGGYGYTF
J: TRBJ1-2
D: TRBD1
V: TRBV5-5

CDR3: CASSPPQGSSYNSPLHF
J: TRBJ1-6
D: .
V: TRBV6-6

CDR3: CAISEITGGNQPQHF
J: TRBJ1-5
D: TRBD1
V: TRBV10-3

CDR3: CASSYSWDRGNNEQFF
J: TRBJ2-1
D: TRBD1
V: TRBV11-2

CDR3: CASSGIPGTGTGQYF
J: TRBJ2-7
D: TRBD1
V: TRBV2

CDR3: CATSDPAEAPETQYF
J: TRBJ2-5
D: .
V: TRBV24-1

CDR3: CASSKGGRGHTDTQYF
J: TRBJ2-3
D: .
V: TRBV21-1

CDR3: CASTPTRVGELFF
J: TRBJ2-2
D: .
V: TRBV6-2/TRBV6-3

CDR3: CASSSGLGRSYEQYF
J: TRBJ2-7
D: TRBD2
V: TRBV7-8

CDR3: CASSPPGNEQFF
J: TRBJ2-1
D: .
V: TRBV7-9

CDR3: CSARGLAGETYNEQFF
J: TRBJ2-1
D: TRBD2
V: TRBV20-1

CDR3: CSVEGPRGQGRELQYF
J: TRBJ2-3
D: TRBD1
V: TRBV29-1

CDR3: CASSGGLGTSGRNEQFF
J: TRBJ2-1
D: TRBD2
V: TRBV7-9

CDR3: CASSQGLYGYTF
J: TRBJ1-2
D: .
V: TRBV6-5

CDR3: CASSLSGRTNEQYF
J: TRBJ2-7
D: TRBD2
V: TRBV28

CDR3: CASSNFPTDYEQYF
J: TRBJ2-7
D: .
V: TRBV5-5

CDR3: CASRSVESSGNTIYF
J: TRBJ1-3
D: .
V: TRBV7-2

CDR3: CASSFYNEQFF
J: TRBJ2-1
D: .
V: TRBV27

CDR3: CASSSQTSVSYNEQFF
J: TRBJ2-1
D: TRBD2
V: TRBV12-3/TRBV12-4

CDR3: CASSLLRDYNEQYF
J: TRBJ2-7
D: TRBD2
V: TRBV28

CDR3: CASSQRAPETQYF
J: TRBJ2-5
D: .
V: TRBV7-9

CDR3: CSARTVSLSYNEQFF
J: TRBJ2-1
D: .
V: TRBV20-1

CDR3: CSVEVGTGGSYNEQFF
J: TRBJ2-1
D: TRBD1
V: TRBV29-1

CDR3: CASSISGNADTQYF
J: TRBJ2-3
D: TRBD2
V: TRBV5-1

CDR3: CASSLISRDSYNEQFF
J: TRBJ2-1
D: TRBD1
V: TRBV5-1

CDR3: CSASNRGLVDGYTF
J: TRBJ1-2
D: TRBD1
V: TRBV20-1

CDR3: CASSPSKRGSTDTQYF
J: TRBJ2-3
D: .
V: TRBV7-3

CDR3: CSAGGGTSYNEQFF
J: TRBJ2-1
D: TRBD2
V: TRBV20-1